These 29 T cell receptor beta chains were all obtained from the same sample, sequenced in a study of blood T cell repertoires in COVID-19. Clones were sequenced by immunoSEQ multiplex PCR, and TCRdb holds only the in-frame ones, with some missing. The data contain 200,000 to 250,000 clones, roughly 78% of them singletons. The source material was peripheral blood. The receptors originated from a middle-aged woman with acute or convalescent COVID-19.

Only one count was recorded for this clone. V and J are TRBV29-1 and TRBJ2-7; 7 bases are a match to TRBD2. The CDR3 has 12 residues. V gave up 7 bases and J gave up 7 bases; unmatched junction bases: 10. Germline CDR1 reads SQVTM; CDR2 reads ANQGSEA. The CDR3 protein is CSGVAGVGEQYF. CDR3 nucleotide sequence: TGCAGCGGGGTCGCGGGAGTAGGTGAGCAGTACTTC.

The chain is built from TRBV5-1 and TRBJ2-1; no clear D. The CDR3 spans 13 residues. V lost 7 bases and J lost 5, with 13 bases in between. Germline V lookup: CDR1 SGHRS, CDR2 YFSETQ. CDR3 DNA sequence: TGCGCCAGCGCCCAGGATGTGAACAATGAGCAGTTCTTC. Amino acids: CASAQDVNNEQFF.

This sequence joins TRBV5-1 and TRBJ2-3, with no clear D. Per germline, CDR1 SGHRS and CDR2 YFSETQ. The CDR3 sequence is 13 residues long. Trimming took off 2 bases at V and 10 bases at J, with 14 bases between the two ends. The CDR3 protein is CASSFQDSFAQYF. CDR3 nucleotides: TGCGCCAGCAGCTTCCAAGACTCCTTTGCGCAGTATTTT.

CDR3 DNA sequence: TGTGCCAGCAGTTACGAAAAGCAGGGTGGATTCGTGCCCCAGCATTTT. Translated: CASSYEKQGGFVPQHF. This chain links TRBV6-2 or TRBV6-3 with TRBJ1-5; the D gene is possibly TRBD1 (5 bases). V gave up 2 bases and J gave up 9 bases, with 20 bases separating them. CDR1 and CDR2 from the germline V gene are MNHEY and SVGEGT. The CDR3 consists of 16 residues.

The chain links TRBV5-1 to TRBJ1-3, with a weak D call TRBD1 (5 bases). This CDR3 contains 16 residues. V was clipped by 4 bases and J by 3 bases, with 17 bases between them. Looked up from germline, CDR1 is SGHRS and CDR2 is YFSETQ. The CDR3 DNA reads as TGCGCCAGCAGCCCCCAGGAGGGGTTCGGTGGAAACACCATATATTTT. Protein sequence: CASSPQEGFGGNTIYF.

The V call is TRBV6-4, the J call TRBJ1-1, with D unresolved. V was trimmed by 4 bases and J by 3 bases, leaving 9 bases between them. This CDR3 region has 13 residues. Germline CDR1 reads MRHNA; CDR2 reads SNTAGT. The CDR3 is CASSVSRDTEAFF. The CDR3 DNA reads as TGTGCCAGCAGTGTCAGCCGGGACACTGAAGCTTTCTTT.

The CDR3 DNA is TGTGCCTGGAGTGTACAAGACCCGGACAGGTTCAATCAGCCCCAGCATTTT. It translates to CAWSVQDPDRFNQPQHF. The rearrangement links TRBV30 to TRBJ1-5; 7 bases are shared with TRBD1. Germline CDR1 is GTSNPN and CDR2 is SVGIG (reference sequence). This CDR3 is 17 amino acids long. With 0 bases clipped from V and 3 bases from J, the junction kept 11 bases outside the gene matches.

The rearrangement uses TRBV19 and TRBJ1-3; D is perhaps TRBD1 (6 bases). V was clipped by 3 bases and J by 0 bases, with 15 bases between them. Germline V gene lookup returns CDR1 LNHDA and CDR2 SQIVND (reference sequence). The CDR3 loop spans 17 amino acids. The CDR3 bases are TGTGCCAGTAGTATCCGGGGGGCCAAATCCTCTGGAAACACCATATATTTT. This encodes CASSIRGAKSSGNTIYF.

On this clone: Additional DNA sequences in this sample encode the identical CDR3. This chain links TRBV5-1 with TRBJ2-1; 9 bases fit TRBD2. Germline V gene sequence: CDR1 SGHRS, CDR2 YFSETQ. CDR3 length: 14 amino acids. The V gene end was trimmed by 4 bases and the J gene end by 4 bases; junction bases not matched to a gene: 3. The CDR3 nucleotides read TGCGCCAGCAGCGCCAGCGGGGGGTACAATGAGCAGTTCTTC. It yields the protein CASSASGGYNEQFF.

CDR3 in DNA: TGTGCCAGCAGGGCCGTTACAACTAATGAAAAACTGTTTTTT. This gives the protein CASRAVTTNEKLFF. The chain employs TRBV2 and TRBJ1-4, with no clear D. Trimming took off 6 bases at V and 0 bases at J, with 8 bases between the two ends. Germline V CDR1 and CDR2: SNHLY, FYNNEI. This CDR3 is built from 14 residues.

The V call is TRBV6-5, the J call TRBJ2-7; the match to TRBD1 covers 7 bases. This CDR3 spans 13 amino acids. After removal of 6 bases from V and 1 base from J, the junction contained 3 bases not matched to a gene. CDR1 is MNHEY, CDR2 SVGAGI, per germline. CDR3 region: CASRTGASYEQYF. As DNA, the CDR3 is TGTGCCAGCAGAACAGGGGCGTCCTACGAGCAGTACTTC.

J is TRBJ1-5 and V is TRBV2; a weak D match, TRBD1 (6 bases). With 5 bases removed from V and 5 bases from J, the gap between germline ends came to 13 bases. The CDR3 totals 14 residues. CDR1 is SNHLY and CDR2 is FYNNEI in the germline V gene. The CDR3 nucleotides are TGTGCCAGCAGTATAGGACAGAGAGATCAGCCCCAGCATTTT. Its translation is CASSIGQRDQPQHF.

This chain connects TRBV2 to TRBJ1-1; D is uncertain. There are 15 residues in the CDR3. Germline CDR1 and CDR2: SNHLY and FYNNEI. Trimming shortened V by 2 bases and J by 0 bases, and 10 bases separated the two germline ends. The CDR3 region has the DNA TGTGCCAGCAGTGAAAAGGAGCTAATGAACACTGAAGCTTTCTTT. Its translation is CASSEKELMNTEAFF.

This sequence joins TRBV4-1 and TRBJ2-1; D ambiguous. The CDR3 is made up of 13 amino acids. Trimming pared 0 bases from V and 7 bases from J, leaving 7 bases between. Per the germline V gene, CDR1 is MGHRA and CDR2 is YSYEKL. CDR3 loop: CASSQEWANEQFF. The CDR3 DNA reads as TGCGCCAGCAGCCAAGAATGGGCGAATGAGCAGTTCTTC.

The rearrangement joins TRBV29-1 to TRBJ1-2; D is unresolved. Germline values: CDR1 SQVTM, CDR2 ANQGSEA. Trimming removed 3 bases from V and 0 bases from J, with 8 bases in between. The CDR3 runs 13 residues. The CDR3 DNA reads as TGCAGCGTTGACCAGATACCTAACTATGGCTACACCTTC. It is translated as CSVDQIPNYGYTF. Full variable domain (outside the CDR3, taken from reference TRBV29-1 and TRBJ1-2): SAVISQKPSRDICQRGTSLTIQCQVDSQVTMMFWYRQQPGQSLTLIATANQGSEATYESGFVIDKFPISRPNLTFSTLTVSNMSPEDSSIYLCSVDQIPNYGYTFGSGTRLTVV.

The chain couples TRBV6-2 or TRBV6-3 to TRBJ1-5; D is possibly TRBD1 (6 bases). CDR3 length: 13 amino acids. Trimming took 5 bases from V and 9 from J, leaving 14 bases between them. CDR1 is MNHEY, CDR2 SVGEGT, per germline. CDR3 in amino acids: CASSRSGQTPQHF. The CDR3 DNA reads TGTGCCAGCAGTCGATCCGGACAGACGCCCCAGCATTTT.

This rearrangement joins TRBV2 to TRBJ2-7, with D perhaps TRBD1 (6 bases). This CDR3 spans 14 amino acids. Trimming took 7 bases from V and 2 from J, leaving 15 bases between them. Germline CDR1 and CDR2: SNHLY and FYNNEI. Here the CDR3 DNA reads TGTGCCAGCAAGGGCAGGGGCCATACCTACGAGCAGTACTTC. Translated: CASKGRGHTYEQYF.

Only a few counts were recorded for this clone. Germline is not matched at one junction end, which may reflect a read error. The chain recombines TRBV5-1 with TRBJ2-3; 14 bases agree with TRBD2. Looked up from germline, CDR1 is SGHRS and CDR2 is YFSETQ. This CDR3 has 16 residues. The CDR3 sequence: CASSLGLAGGPPRPDF. CDR3 nucleotides: TGCGCCAGCAGCTTGGGACTAGCGGGAGGGCCCCCCCGGCCGGATTTT.

This sequence joins TRBV6-5 and TRBJ1-1; 7 bases align to TRBD1. This CDR3 is 15 amino acids long. Germline V lookup: CDR1 MNHEY, CDR2 SVGAGI. Losses at the gene ends were 7 bases for V and 0 bases for J; bases not matched to a gene: 8. This CDR3 reads CASIELDRVNTEAFF. The CDR3 DNA sequence: TGTGCCAGCATAGAGCTAGACAGGGTGAACACTGAAGCTTTCTTT.

The rearrangement uses TRBV27 and TRBJ1-2, with a tentative D call TRBD1 (5 bases). The CDR3 runs 16 residues. The V gene's germline CDR1 is MNHEY and CDR2 SMNVEV (reference sequence). V was cut by 6 bases and J by 4 bases, with 21 bases left in between. CDR3 amino acids: CASSDSQAAATYGYTF. The CDR3 nucleotides read TGTGCCAGCAGCGACTCACAGGCCGCAGCTACCTATGGCTACACCTTC.

This chain connects TRBV19 to TRBJ1-5; 7 bases are a match to TRBD1. CDR3 length: 16 amino acids. V gave up 7 bases and J gave up 0 bases; unmatched junction bases: 9. CDR1 and CDR2 from the germline V gene are LNHDA and SQIVND (reference sequence). The CDR3 spells CASTPTGTVSNQPQHF. CDR3 coding DNA: TGTGCCAGTACCCCGACCGGGACAGTTAGCAATCAGCCCCAGCATTTT.

The chain couples TRBV29-1 to TRBJ1-2; D might be TRBD1 (5 bases). This CDR3 is built from 12 residues. The V gene's germline CDR1 is SQVTM and CDR2 ANQGSEA. V shed 5 bases and J shed 8 bases, with 15 bases lying between them. This CDR3 is CSVWGGSLGYTF. The CDR3 coding sequence is TGCAGCGTTTGGGGGGGGAGTCTCGGCTACACCTTC.

The chain uses TRBV4-1 and TRBJ2-7, with TRBD2 matching 13 bases. This CDR3 region has 15 residues. Germline V gene data show CDR1 as MGHRA and CDR2 as YSYEKL. After removal of 2 bases from V and 6 bases from J, the junction contained 4 bases not matched to a gene. CDR3 DNA sequence: TGCGCCAGCAGCCAAACTAGCGGGGGGGCACGCGAGCAGTACTTC. It specifies CASSQTSGGAREQYF.

CDR3 sequence (DNA): TGCGCCAGCACTAGCGGGGGGAACACCGGGGAGCTGTTTTTT. Translation gives CASTSGGNTGELFF. V usage is TRBV10-2 and J usage is TRBJ2-2, with 10 bases identical to TRBD2. J lost 1 base, V lost 7 bases, and 0 bases had no gene match. CDR1 and CDR2 from the germline V gene are WSHSY and SAAADI. CDR3 length equals 14 residues.

The chain employs TRBV6-2 or TRBV6-3 and TRBJ2-4; weak D call: TRBD2 (7 bases). Germline loops: CDR1 MNHEY, CDR2 SVGEGT. V shed 2 bases and J shed 3 bases, with 11 bases lying between them. The CDR3 sequence is 15 residues long. CDR3 residues: CASSYGGAGKNIQYF. CDR3 sequence (DNA): TGTGCCAGCAGTTACGGGGGGGCGGGCAAAAACATTCAGTACTTC.

A word on this clone: A read error may produce the germline difference seen at one junction end. The CDR3 loop reads CASSPRDIRSLNF. CDR3 DNA sequence: TGTGCCAGCAGTCCGAGGGACATCCGCAGCTTGAATTTT. The genes are TRBV28 and TRBJ1-5; possible D gene TRBD1, 6 bases. There are 13 residues in the CDR3. Germline-derived CDR1 and CDR2 are MDHEN and SYDVKM.

The genes are TRBV4-1 and TRBJ2-7, with a possible D match to TRBD1 (6 bases). CDR3 length: 15 residues. The germline CDR1 and CDR2 sequences are MGHRA and YSYEKL. The V end was cut by 3 bases, the J end by 0 bases, with 12 bases between. CDR3 loop: CASSHPSTGSYEQYF. CDR3 nucleotides: TGCGCCAGCAGCCACCCCTCGACAGGCTCCTACGAGCAGTACTTC.

This chain joins TRBV11-2 and TRBJ2-6; D uncertain. Trimming removed 2 bases at V and 2 bases at J, with 16 bases between. Germline V CDR1 and CDR2: SGHAT, FQNNGV. The CDR3 length is 18 residues. CDR3 DNA: TGTGCCAGCAGCTTACCGTACCGGTCCCCCCCTGGGGCCAACGTCCTGACTTTC. This gives the protein CASSLPYRSPPGANVLTF.

The chain uses TRBV9 and TRBJ1-2, with 8 bases fitting TRBD1. The CDR3 loop spans 13 amino acids. J was trimmed by 8 bases and V by 4 bases; bases with no gene match: 7. Germline V lookup: CDR1 SGDLS, CDR2 YYNGEE. CDR3 in DNA: TGTGCCAGCAGCTTGGGACAGGAAGTCGGCTACACCTTC. Translating it yields CASSLGQEVGYTF.